These 31 T cell receptor beta chains came from one sample sequenced in a study of radiation and T cells in renal cell carcinoma. Time point in this sample: blood 4 weeks post-SBRT, at nephrectomy. Stated treatment: 15 Gy SBRT to primary tumor, nephrectomy 4 weeks later. TCRdb's copy holds only in-frame clones and misses some; the assay was immunoSEQ multiplex PCR. The data contain 150,000 to 200,000 clones, less than 90% of them singletons. The sample was blood, taken from a patient whose treatment included radiotherapy and nephrectomy. The source of these receptors is a woman in her fifties or sixties with renal cell carcinoma.

The chain joins TRBV6-1 to TRBJ2-1; TRBD2 agrees at 13 bases. In germline, CDR1 is MNHNS, CDR2 SASEGT. The length of the CDR3 is 17 residues. J was trimmed by 6 bases and V by 4 bases; bases with no gene match: 9. CDR3 in DNA: TGTGCCAGCAGTGCCGAACCACTAGCGGGGGGGCTCAATGAGCAGTTCTTC. Its protein product is CASSAEPLAGGLNEQFF.

As to this clone: This sample includes further DNA sequences coding for the same CDR3. This chain joins TRBV9 and TRBJ2-1, with D perhaps matching TRBD2 (5 bases). The germline V gene has CDR1 SGDLS and CDR2 YYNGEE. Trimming cost V 0 bases and J 7 bases, with 5 bases left between them. CDR3 length: 12 residues. The CDR3 loop reads CASSVAGNEQFF. The CDR3 DNA is TGTGCCAGCAGCGTAGCGGGAAATGAGCAGTTCTTC. The whole variable domain, remainder taken from reference TRBV9 and TRBJ2-1, is DSGVTQTPKHLITATGQRVTLRCSPRSGDLSVYWYQQSLDQGLQFLIQYYNGEERAKGNILERFSAQQFPDLHSELNLSSLELGDSALYFCASSVAGNEQFFGPGTRLTVL.

DNA for the CDR3: TGTGCCAGCAGCTTTCTCCGGGGGGGTTTCAGTGAGCAGTTCTTC. This sequence encodes CASSFLRGGFSEQFF. The chain combines TRBV7-2 with TRBJ2-1; TRBD2 matches at 8 bases. V trimming: 3 bases; J trimming: 9 bases; junction bases outside the gene matches: 10. This CDR3 comprises 15 residues. Per the germline V gene, CDR1 is SGHTA and CDR2 is FQGNSA.

The chain is built from TRBV5-4 and TRBJ2-1, with D possibly TRBD2 on 6 matching bases. Germline V gene sequence: CDR1 SGHNT, CDR2 YYREEE (reference sequence). V was shortened by 0 bases and J by 0 bases, with 7 bases between the two germline ends. This CDR3 has 15 amino acids. The CDR3 loop is CASSLAGDSYNEQFF. CDR3 DNA sequence: TGTGCCAGCAGCTTGGCGGGGGACTCCTACAATGAGCAGTTCTTC.

The gene calls are TRBV5-1 and TRBJ2-5, with D unresolved. Per germline, CDR1 SGHRS and CDR2 YFSETQ. Trimming pared 2 bases from V and 1 base from J, leaving 9 bases between. The CDR3 is 14 amino acids. The CDR3 DNA sequence: TGCGCCAGCAGCTTCAACAGTATCCAAGAGACCCAGTACTTC. Translating gives CASSFNSIQETQYF.

The V gene is TRBV6-5, the J gene TRBJ1-4; tentatively, D is TRBD1 (5 bases). CDR1 MNHEY and CDR2 SVGAGI come from the germline V gene. Deletions cut 6 bases from V and 1 base from J, with 12 bases between. The CDR3 covers 15 residues. CDR3 nucleotide sequence: TGTGCCAGCAGACTGGGACGGTTAACTAATGAAAAACTGTTTTTT. Translated, it gives CASRLGRLTNEKLFF.

The chain combines TRBV11-1 with TRBJ1-2; D unclear. This CDR3 has 14 amino acids. Germline V gives CDR1 SGHAT, CDR2 FQDESV (reference sequence). The V end was cut by 2 bases, the J end by 1 base, with 8 bases between. The CDR3 region is CASSLSPVNYGYTF. CDR3 nucleotide sequence: TGTGCCAGCAGCTTATCACCAGTTAACTATGGCTACACCTTC.

The genes are TRBV7-2 and TRBJ1-1; D is ambiguous. V was pared by 0 bases and J by 0 bases, with 8 bases between. The germline V gene encodes CDR1 SGHTA and CDR2 FQGNSA. The CDR3 loop spans 15 amino acids. CDR3 DNA sequence: TGTGCCAGCAGCTTAGCATCCCAGCTGAACACTGAAGCTTTCTTT. Residues: CASSLASQLNTEAFF.

This clone was observed once. The chain has TRBV18 and TRBJ2-5; 9 bases are a match to TRBD1. V was clipped by 8 bases and J by 5 bases; unmatched bases: 6. Germline values: CDR1 KGHSH, CDR2 LQKENI. The CDR3 sequence is 13 residues long. CDR3 amino acids: CASQRTGVETQYF. CDR3 in DNA: TGTGCCAGCCAACGGACAGGGGTGGAGACCCAGTACTTC.

The rearrangement uses TRBV7-8 and TRBJ1-3; tentative D call: TRBD1 (6 bases). The germline V gene encodes CDR1 SGHVS and CDR2 FQNEAQ. The CDR3 extends over 14 amino acids. Trimming removed 4 bases from V and 0 bases from J, with 7 bases in between. The CDR3 nucleotides read TGTGCCAGCAGCTGGGGGCACTCTGGAAACACCATATATTTT. It is translated as CASSWGHSGNTIYF.

The chain is built from TRBV7-2 and TRBJ2-3; the match to TRBD2 covers 9 bases. This CDR3 is 16 amino acids long. Trimming removed 5 bases from V and 5 bases from J; junction bases left unmatched: 11. Germline CDR1 SGHTA, CDR2 FQGNSA. The CDR3 DNA reads TGTGCCAGCAGCCTAGAGGCGGGGGGGTATAGAGATACGCAGTATTTT. Amino acid sequence: CASSLEAGGYRDTQYF.

The chain joins TRBV7-4 to TRBJ1-1, with D unclear. The germline CDR1 and CDR2 sequences are SGHVT and SQSDAQ. The CDR3 runs to 13 residues. Trimming cost V 5 bases and J 8 bases, with 15 bases left between them. As DNA, the CDR3 is TGTGCCAGCAGCCAGAACGCGAACCCCGAAGCTTTCTTT. Translation: CASSQNANPEAFF.

The rearrangement links TRBV18 to TRBJ2-1; 8 bases fit TRBD2. The V and J ends lost 3 bases and 8 bases, in that order; junction bases with no gene match: 6. This CDR3 has 14 residues. Germline CDR1 is KGHSH and CDR2 is LQKENI. CDR3 loop: CASSPGTRTDEQFF. DNA of the CDR3: TGTGCCAGCTCACCTGGGACTAGAACGGATGAGCAGTTCTTC.

The CDR3 loop reads CASSQDGGQFF. The CDR3 DNA reads as TGTGCCAGCAGCCAAGATGGGGGCCAGTTTTTT. The chain uses TRBV4-2 and TRBJ1-4; D may be TRBD1 (6 bases). The CDR3 runs 11 residues. V gave up 0 bases and J gave up 16 bases, with 9 bases separating them. CDR1 LGHNA and CDR2 YNFKEQ come from the germline V gene.

This chain uses TRBV6-6 with TRBJ1-1; 8 bases map to TRBD1. V gave up 5 bases and J gave up 1 base; unmatched junction bases: 6. The V gene's germline CDR1 is MNHNY and CDR2 SVGAGI (reference sequence). CDR3 length: 15 amino acids. This chain's CDR3 is CASSLLDRGNTEAFF. In nucleotides, the CDR3 is TGTGCCAGCAGTCTGCTTGACAGGGGGAACACTGAAGCTTTCTTT.

The rearrangement joins TRBV6-5 to TRBJ1-2; D is ambiguous. Deletions cut 0 bases from V and 8 bases from J, with 13 bases between. CDR1 MNHEY and CDR2 SVGAGI come from the germline V gene. The CDR3 runs 14 residues. CDR3 sequence: CASSYSAGRAGYTF. In nucleotides, the CDR3 is TGTGCCAGCAGTTACTCGGCCGGTAGGGCCGGCTACACCTTC.

In this sample, this clone turned up once. The J gene is TRBJ2-1, the V gene TRBV7-6; 7 bases map to TRBD2. V lost 6 bases, J lost 4 bases, and 6 bases stayed unmatched. The CDR3 covers 14 residues. From germline, CDR1 is SGHVS and CDR2 FNYEAQ. The CDR3: CASSSPGLYNEQFF. In nucleotides, the CDR3 is TGTGCCAGCAGTTCTCCGGGACTATACAATGAGCAGTTCTTC.

The V gene is TRBV19, the J gene TRBJ1-6, with D possibly matching TRBD1 (6 bases). The CDR3 is 13 amino acids. The germline gives CDR1 LNHDA, CDR2 SQIVND (reference sequence). Trimming took 11 bases from V and 7 from J, leaving 15 bases between them. The CDR3, as DNA: TGTGCCTGCCGACAGGCAGGCAATTCACCCCTCCACTTT. Translating it yields CACRQAGNSPLHF.

The chain carries TRBV19 and TRBJ2-3, with D unresolved. Germline CDR1 LNHDA, CDR2 SQIVND (reference sequence). V shed 6 bases and J shed 0 bases, with 10 bases lying between them. CDR3 length: 14 residues. The CDR3 sequence is CASSGSISTDTQYF. CDR3 DNA sequence: TGTGCCAGTAGCGGCAGTATTAGCACAGATACGCAGTATTTT.

V gene TRBV2 combines with J gene TRBJ1-2; 9 bases fit TRBD1. The V gene end was trimmed by 4 bases and the J gene end by 3 bases; junction bases not matched to a gene: 6. The CDR3 contains 15 residues. Germline V lookup: CDR1 SNHLY, CDR2 FYNNEI. The CDR3 sequence is CASSAGTGTDYGYTF. The CDR3 nucleotides read TGTGCCAGCAGTGCCGGGACAGGGACCGACTATGGCTACACCTTC.

V usage is TRBV30 and J usage is TRBJ2-1, with no clear D. The CDR3 totals 13 residues. V lost 1 base and J lost 0, with 4 bases in between. Germline V gives CDR1 GTSNPN, CDR2 SVGIG (reference sequence). The CDR3 protein is CAWSASSYNEQFF. In DNA, the CDR3 is TGTGCCTGGAGTGCGAGCTCCTACAATGAGCAGTTCTTC.

Only one count was recorded for this clone. This chain joins TRBV9 and TRBJ1-2, with D hard to call. The CDR3 is made up of 12 amino acids. The ends were cut back, 4 bases at V and 5 bases at J, with 9 bases in the middle. The germline CDR1 and CDR2 sequences are SGDLS and YYNGEE. The CDR3 DNA is TGTGCCAGCAGCCGGACCTCTTATGGCTACACCTTC. It specifies CASSRTSYGYTF.

The sample holds a few counts of this clone. This chain joins TRBV6-1 and TRBJ2-7; 8 nucleotides line up with TRBD1. From germline, CDR1 is MNHNS and CDR2 SASEGT. V lost 2 bases and J lost 3; bases outside the gene matches: 6. CDR3 length: 15 residues. Here the CDR3 DNA reads TGTGCCAGCAGTGAAAATCGGGACAGGCGCTACGAGCAGTACTTC. Encoded protein: CASSENRDRRYEQYF.

Details on this clone: Other DNA sequences from this sample encode an identical CDR3 as well. The genes are TRBV6-5 and TRBJ1-2; D perhaps matches TRBD1 (6 bases). V lost 9 bases, J lost 3 bases, and 11 bases lay in between. The length of the CDR3 is 12 residues. Germline assignment: CDR1 MNHEY and CDR2 SVGAGI. CDR3: CASGDRHYGYTF. CDR3 coding DNA: TGTGCCAGTGGAGACAGGCACTATGGCTACACCTTC.

A remark on this clone: Other nucleotide sequences in the sample specify the same CDR3. The chain carries TRBV30 and TRBJ1-4, with TRBD1 matching 7 bases. J gave up 4 bases and V 0 bases, and 5 bases lay outside the gene matches. There are 15 residues in the CDR3. Germline V gene sequence: CDR1 GTSNPN, CDR2 SVGIG (reference sequence). The CDR3 sequence: CAWSVQGTGNEKLFF. CDR3 sequence (DNA): TGTGCCTGGAGTGTACAGGGGACGGGTAATGAAAAACTGTTTTTT.

This chain joins TRBV10-3 and TRBJ2-1; the D gene is possibly TRBD1 (6 bases). From germline, CDR1 is ENHRY and CDR2 SYGVKD. V lost 3 bases, J lost 4 bases, and 10 bases lay in between. CDR3 length: 14 amino acids. CDR3 nucleotides: TGTGCCATCAGTGAAGGGGGTTCTTACAATGAGCAGTTCTTC. Encoded protein: CAISEGGSYNEQFF.

The V gene is TRBV6-4, the J gene TRBJ1-5, with 7 bases that match TRBD1. CDR1 MRHNA and CDR2 SNTAGT come from the germline V gene. The CDR3 is made up of 18 amino acids. The junction had 8 bases not matched to a gene; V was cut back by 0 bases and J by 0 bases. CDR3 loop: CASSDSGGRGVSNQPQHF. The DNA of the CDR3 is TGTGCCAGCAGTGACTCGGGGGGCAGGGGGGTTAGCAATCAGCCCCAGCATTTT.

This clone was recorded a few times. V is TRBV2 and J is TRBJ1-2; possibly TRBD1 for D (6 bases). Looked up from germline, CDR1 is SNHLY and CDR2 is FYNNEI. CDR3 size: 14 residues. V was clipped by 2 bases and J by 7 bases, with 14 bases between them. CDR3 nucleotide sequence: TGTGCCAGCAGTGAAAGCCGGGGGCTTGGTGGCTACACCTTC. Its protein is CASSESRGLGGYTF.

The table lists this clone with a few counts. The chain links TRBV7-9 to TRBJ1-4; D gene unclear. The CDR3 is 15 residues long. Germline assignment: CDR1 SEHNR and CDR2 FQNEAQ (reference sequence). V was shortened by 8 bases and J by 3 bases, with 16 bases between the two germline ends. The CDR3, as DNA: TGTGCCAGCCAGAGTAGGGAACCGGCTAATGAAAAACTGTTTTTT. It is translated as CASQSREPANEKLFF.

V gene TRBV9 combines with J gene TRBJ2-7; D remains unclear. Trimming stripped 0 bases from V and 0 bases from J, with 10 bases between. Looked up from germline, CDR1 is SGDLS and CDR2 is YYNGEE. This CDR3 region has 15 residues. As DNA, the CDR3 is TGTGCCAGCAGCGTAGTCCCGGGCCACTCCTACGAGCAGTACTTC. Protein sequence: CASSVVPGHSYEQYF.

The V gene is TRBV5-1, the J gene TRBJ2-5; a weak D match, TRBD1 (5 bases). The CDR3 is 14 amino acids. Deletions cut 4 bases from V and 5 bases from J, with 15 bases between. Germline lookup yields CDR1 SGHRS and CDR2 YFSETQ. The CDR3 sequence is CASSQTASAETQYF. CDR3 coding DNA: TGCGCCAGCAGCCAGACAGCTTCCGCCGAGACCCAGTACTTC.